Below, 27 T cell receptor beta chains from the same sample are listed, as sequenced in a study of T cells in Graves' hyperthyroidism and ophthalmopathy. TCR beta CDR3 sequences were amplified from RNA transcripts. When the TCR CDR3 underwent first-round RT-PCR, the HTBI primer set was used. One entry per CDR3 protein, called by TCRdb with MiXCR from the multiplex PCR reads. The sample includes over 350,000 distinct CDR3 sequences, roughly 14% of them seen just once. Sequenced input: blood. The receptors come from a man aged 18 to 30 with Graves' ophthalmopathy.

A remark on this clonotype: Here the CDR3 omits its conserved ending phenylalanine or tryptophan, so a read error is the likely source. This chain connects TRBV6-1 to TRBJ2-1; TRBD1 might be the D (10 bases). Near its end, the DNA agrees better with TRBJ2-7, so the J call may be wrong. This CDR3 spans 15 amino acids. The V gene's germline CDR1 is MNHNS and CDR2 SASEGT. In nucleotides, the CDR3 is TGTGCCAGCGGGCGGGGGGGACAGGGGAGTGATGAGCAGTACCTC. Translation gives CASGRGGQGSDEQYL.

This clonotype was counted ten times or more. The chain carries TRBV5-1 and TRBJ2-3, with 9 bases identical to TRBD2. J lost 3 bases, V lost 7 bases, and 6 bases had no gene match. CDR3 length: 14 amino acids. Looked up from germline, CDR1 is SGHRS and CDR2 is YFSETQ. CDR3 nucleotide sequence: TGCGCCAGCCGACCGGGACTAGCAACAGATACGCAGTATTTT. As protein: CASRPGLATDTQYF.

The chain employs TRBV19 and TRBJ2-4, with D possibly called TRBD1 or TRBD2 (5 bases each). Germline loops: CDR1 LNHDA, CDR2 SQIVND (reference sequence). Trimming removed 11 bases from V and 3 bases from J, with 23 bases in between. The CDR3 loop spans 16 amino acids. CDR3 sequence (DNA): TGTGCCTGCCTGTCCGTACGGGGCGCGGGCAAAAACATTCAGTACTTC. This sequence encodes CACLSVRGAGKNIQYF.

The table lists this clonotype with many counts. The chain couples TRBV12-3 or TRBV12-4 to TRBJ2-7, with 7 bases identical to TRBD1. Trimming cost V 4 bases and J 7 bases; bases outside gene matches: 4. The CDR3 is 12 residues long. DNA for the CDR3: TGTGCCAGCAGTTGGGGGACAGTTGAGCAGTACTTC. The encoded protein is CASSWGTVEQYF.

The table lists this clonotype with a few counts. V and J are TRBV9 and TRBJ2-2, with 8 positions matching TRBD2. V shed 4 bases, J shed 4 bases, and the junction held 9 bases outside the gene matches. CDR3 size: 16 residues. Germline assignment: CDR1 SGDLS and CDR2 YYNGEE. Here the CDR3 DNA reads TGTGCCAGCAGCCCTCGGGGTAGCGGGACCACCGGGGAGCTGTTTTTT. Protein sequence: CASSPRGSGTTGELFF. Together with reference TRBV9 and TRBJ2-2, the CDR3 gives the full variable domain: DSGVTQTPKHLITATGQRVTLRCSPRSGDLSVYWYQQSLDQGLQFLIQYYNGEERAKGNILERFSAQQFPDLHSELNLSSLELGDSALYFCASSPRGSGTTGELFFGEGSRLTVL.

The chain combines TRBV3-1 with TRBJ2-5; 11 bases agree with TRBD2. V gave up 1 base and J gave up 5 bases; unmatched junction bases: 6. Per germline, CDR1 LGHDT and CDR2 YNNKEL (reference sequence). The CDR3 is made up of 16 amino acids. The CDR3: CASSQGLAGGSETQYF. CDR3 bases: TGTGCCAGCAGCCAAGGTCTAGCGGGAGGCTCTGAGACCCAGTACTTC.

This clonotype was recorded many times. The chain has TRBV20-1 and TRBJ2-7; D might be TRBD1 (6 bases). The germline V and J ends were trimmed by 5 bases and 6 bases, with 8 bases remaining between them. Germline CDR1 is DFQATT and CDR2 is SNEGSKA (reference sequence). This CDR3 contains 10 residues. CDR3 bases: TGCAGTGCTGCAGGGGCCGAGCAGTACTTC. It yields the protein CSAAGAEQYF.

This clonotype occurred many times. This sequence joins TRBV10-2 and TRBJ2-1, with 10 bases matching TRBD2. CDR1 is WSHSY, CDR2 SAAADI, per germline. The CDR3 is 14 residues long. Germline trimming cut 5 bases from V and 9 bases from J; bases unmatched to any gene: 7. The CDR3 is CASSRSGGAVEQFF. The CDR3 DNA is TGCGCCAGCAGTAGGAGCGGGGGGGCCGTTGAGCAGTTCTTC.

This clonotype was observed at least ten times. In DNA, the CDR3 is TGTGCCAGCAGCTTAACAGGGGGCTTCGCTGAAGCTTTCTTT. This codes for CASSLTGGFAEAFF. The rearrangement links TRBV7-9 to TRBJ1-1; 9 nucleotides align to TRBD1. The germline CDR1 and CDR2 sequences are SEHNR and FQNEAQ (reference sequence). This CDR3 has 14 amino acids. Germline trimming cut 2 bases from V and 6 bases from J; bases unmatched to any gene: 4. Full variable domain (missing parts from reference TRBV7-9 and TRBJ1-1): DTGVSQNPRHKITKRGQNVTFRCDPISEHNRLYWYRQTLGQGPEFLTYFQNEAQLEKSRLLSDRFSAERPKGSFSTLEIQRTEQGDSAMYLCASSLTGGFAEAFFGQGTRLTVV.

A few counts support this clonotype. V usage is TRBV9 and J usage is TRBJ1-1; the D gene is possibly TRBD1 (5 bases). This CDR3 spans 16 amino acids. The germline gives CDR1 SGDLS, CDR2 YYNGEE. The V end was cut by 1 base, the J end by 0 bases, with 13 bases between. CDR3 nucleotides: TGTGCCAGCAGCGTACCCCCGGGGGATATGAACACTGAAGCTTTCTTT. Residues: CASSVPPGDMNTEAFF.

Only a few counts were recorded for this clonotype. This rearrangement joins TRBV6-1 to TRBJ2-7, with 7 bases lining up with TRBD1. The V gene end was trimmed by 6 bases and the J gene end by 3 bases; junction bases not matched to a gene: 11. The CDR3 sequence is 15 residues long. In germline, CDR1 is MNHNS, CDR2 SASEGT. CDR3 residues: CASRRQGPSSYEQYF. The CDR3 coding sequence is TGTGCCAGCAGAAGACAGGGACCTTCGAGCTACGAGCAGTACTTC.

This clonotype occurred many times. The chain carries TRBV18 and TRBJ1-5, with D unresolved. The V gene's germline CDR1 is KGHSH and CDR2 LQKENI. The CDR3 contains 16 residues. Trimming left V 2 bases short and J 6 bases short, with 17 bases between. The CDR3 protein is CASSPMTLDSGQPQHF. The CDR3 DNA reads TGTGCCAGCTCACCAATGACCCTGGATAGCGGTCAGCCCCAGCATTTT.

This clonotype has ten or more counts. The chain employs TRBV20-1 and TRBJ2-7; TRBD2 agrees at 7 bases. The length of the CDR3 is 13 residues. Trimming removed 5 bases from V and 1 base from J; junction bases left unmatched: 5. Germline CDR1 reads DFQATT; CDR2 reads SNEGSKA (reference sequence). The CDR3 DNA is TGCAGTGCTGGGGGGGGGAGTTCCTACGAGCAGTACTTC. Protein sequence: CSAGGGSSYEQYF.

This clonotype was seen many times. The chain links TRBV7-8 to TRBJ1-5, with no clear D. Germline V lookup: CDR1 SGHVS, CDR2 FQNEAQ. The CDR3 contains 14 residues. V was shortened by 0 bases and J by 0 bases, with 3 bases between the two germline ends. As DNA, the CDR3 is TGTGCCAGCAGCTTAGCTTATAGCAATCAGCCCCAGCATTTT. Protein: CASSLAYSNQPQHF. Using reference TRBV7-8 and TRBJ1-5 for the parts outside the CDR3, the full variable domain is GAGVSQSPRYKVAKRGQDVALRCDPISGHVSLFWYQQALGQGPEFLTYFQNEAQLDKSGLPSDRFFAERPEGSVSTLKIQRTQQEDSAVYLCASSLAYSNQPQHFGDGTRLSIL.

The chain couples TRBV18 to TRBJ2-7; TRBD2 matches at 9 bases. Germline CDR1 KGHSH, CDR2 LQKENI. V lost 5 bases, J lost 5 bases, and 10 bases stayed unmatched. The CDR3 length is 15 residues. For the CDR3, the DNA is TGTGCCAGCTCATGGGCGGGAGGGCCGTCGGACGAGCAGTACTTC. It specifies CASSWAGGPSDEQYF. Combining the CDR3 with reference TRBV18 and TRBJ2-7 gives the whole variable domain NAGVMQNPRHLVRRRGQEARLRCSPMKGHSHVYWYRQLPEEGLKFMVYLQKENIIDESGMPKERFSAEFPKEGPSILRIQQVVRGDSAAYFCASSWAGGPSDEQYFGPGTRLTVT.

This chain joins TRBV20-1 and TRBJ2-7, with 12 bases lining up with TRBD2. V was clipped by 0 bases and J by 0 bases; unmatched bases: 6. Germline V gene data show CDR1 as DFQATT and CDR2 as SNEGSKA (reference sequence). This CDR3 has 17 amino acids. The CDR3 nucleotides are TGCAGTGCTAGAGATCTTCTAGCGGGAGGGTTCTCCTACGAGCAGTACTTC. It translates to CSARDLLAGGFSYEQYF.

This clonotype was seen many times. This chain links TRBV2 with TRBJ1-4; D remains ambiguous. Trimming stripped 7 bases from V and 7 bases from J, with 16 bases between. The CDR3 sequence is 14 residues long. Germline V gives CDR1 SNHLY, CDR2 FYNNEI. In DNA, the CDR3 is TGTGCCAGCACCCCTGAAAGAGGAGCTGAAAAACTGTTTTTT. Translating it yields CASTPERGAEKLFF.

The table lists this clonotype with many counts. J is TRBJ2-7 and V is TRBV20-1; possibly TRBD1 for D (6 bases). Looked up from germline, CDR1 is DFQATT and CDR2 is SNEGSKA (reference sequence). The CDR3 is 15 residues long. Trimming removed 0 bases at V and 2 bases at J, with 14 bases between. The chain's CDR3 is CSARDRQANAYEQYF. In DNA, the CDR3 is TGCAGTGCTAGAGATCGACAGGCTAACGCCTACGAGCAGTACTTC.

This clonotype was seen ten or more times. The rearrangement uses TRBV7-2 and TRBJ2-5; maybe TRBD1 (5 bases). CDR1 and CDR2 (germline): SGHTA, FQGNSA. CDR3 length: 16 residues. The germline V and J ends were trimmed by 0 bases and 1 base, with 12 bases remaining between them. The CDR3 reads CASSLAKTQGQETQYF. The DNA for the CDR3 is TGTGCCAGCAGCTTAGCGAAAACGCAGGGCCAAGAGACCCAGTACTTC.

This clonotype appeared many times. The genes are TRBV6-1 and TRBJ2-5; 9 nucleotides line up with TRBD2. This CDR3 spans 16 amino acids. Per the germline V gene, CDR1 is MNHNS and CDR2 is SASEGT. V dropped 6 bases and J dropped 6; count of bases not matched to a gene: 14. The CDR3 sequence is CASRRTREGVRKTQYF. CDR3 sequence (DNA): TGTGCCAGCAGAAGGACGCGGGAGGGTGTCAGAAAGACCCAGTACTTC.

This clonotype was observed many times. The CDR3 DNA reads TGTGCCAGCAGCCGCGACCGAAAGAAAGGGATGGGGAACACTGAAGCTTTCTTT. Translated: CASSRDRKKGMGNTEAFF. The rearrangement links TRBV11-3 to TRBJ1-1; D call uncertain. Looked up from germline, CDR1 is SGHNT and CDR2 is YENEEA. CDR3 length: 18 residues. The V and J ends lost 5 bases and 1 base respectively, with 23 bases between them.

The sample holds many counts of this clonotype. The chain employs TRBV30 and TRBJ1-2; possible D gene TRBD1, 5 bases. Trimming took off 4 bases at V and 4 bases at J, with 7 bases between the two ends. In germline, CDR1 is GTSNPN, CDR2 SVGIG (reference sequence). The CDR3 runs 11 residues. The CDR3 sequence is CAWTGVYGYTF. The CDR3 DNA reads as TGTGCCTGGACGGGGGTCTATGGCTACACCTTC. The variable domain in full, completed from reference TRBV30 and TRBJ1-2, reads SQTIHQWPATLVQPVGSPLSLECTVEGTSNPNLYWYRQAAGRGLQLLFYSVGIGQISSEVPQNLSASRPQDRQFILSSKKLLLSDSGFYLCAWTGVYGYTFGSGTRLTVV.

The genes are TRBV15 and TRBJ2-1; a weak D match, TRBD2 (5 bases). The germline gives CDR1 LNHNV, CDR2 YYDKDF (reference sequence). The CDR3 totals 16 residues. Deletions cut 0 bases from V and 8 bases from J, with 17 bases between. The CDR3 here is CATSRDHPTSFYEQFF. The CDR3 nucleotides read TGTGCCACCAGCAGAGATCACCCTACTAGTTTCTATGAGCAGTTCTTC.

CDR3 nucleotides: TGTGCCTGGAGTGCGTCTATTCACAGTCTAACCAGGGCCAACGTCCTGACTTTC. It specifies CAWSASIHSLTRANVLTF. The genes are TRBV30 and TRBJ2-6; D not certain. CDR1 is GTSNPN, CDR2 SVGIG, per germline (reference sequence). Deletions cut 1 base from V and 5 bases from J, with 21 bases between. CDR3 length equals 18 residues.

This clonotype showed up many times. CDR3 nucleotides: TGTGCCTGGAGTGTAATAGCGGCAAATGAGCAGTTCTTC. This encodes CAWSVIAANEQFF. The chain couples TRBV30 to TRBJ2-1; a possible D gene is TRBD2 (6 bases). V was clipped by 0 bases and J by 7 bases, with 10 bases between them. The CDR3 extends over 13 amino acids. The germline V gene encodes CDR1 GTSNPN and CDR2 SVGIG (reference sequence). The full variable domain, its missing parts supplied by reference TRBV30 and TRBJ2-1, is SQTIHQWPATLVQPVGSPLSLECTVEGTSNPNLYWYRQAAGRGLQLLFYSVGIGQISSEVPQNLSASRPQDRQFILSSKKLLLSDSGFYLCAWSVIAANEQFFGPGTRLTVL.

The table lists this clonotype with many counts. The chain employs TRBV20-1 and TRBJ1-2; unclear D gene. Germline V gives CDR1 DFQATT, CDR2 SNEGSKA (reference sequence). V was pared by 0 bases and J by 4 bases, with 15 bases between. The CDR3 is made up of 15 amino acids. Here the CDR3 reads CSARDLVGGVYGYTF. In DNA, the CDR3 is TGCAGTGCTAGAGATCTGGTGGGCGGGGTCTATGGCTACACCTTC.

This clonotype has a handful of counts. The chain links TRBV7-9 to TRBJ1-1, with 9 bases that match TRBD1. The V gene end was trimmed by 5 bases and the J gene end by 3 bases; junction bases not matched to a gene: 10. The germline V gene has CDR1 SEHNR and CDR2 FQNEAQ (reference sequence). This CDR3 has 16 amino acids. CDR3 region: CASSPSDRGGYTEAFF. CDR3 DNA: TGTGCCAGCAGCCCTTCGGACAGGGGAGGTTACACTGAAGCTTTCTTT.